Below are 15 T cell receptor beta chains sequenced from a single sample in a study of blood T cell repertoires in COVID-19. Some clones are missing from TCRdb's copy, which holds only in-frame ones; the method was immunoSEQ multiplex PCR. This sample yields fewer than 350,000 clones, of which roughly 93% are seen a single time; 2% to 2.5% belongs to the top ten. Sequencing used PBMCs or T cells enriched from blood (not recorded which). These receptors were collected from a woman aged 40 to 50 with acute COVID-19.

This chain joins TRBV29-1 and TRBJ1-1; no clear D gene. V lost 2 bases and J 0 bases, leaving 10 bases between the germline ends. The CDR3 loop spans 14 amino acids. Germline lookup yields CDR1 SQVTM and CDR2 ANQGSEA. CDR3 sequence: CSVESGSMNTEAFF. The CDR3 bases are TGCAGCGTTGAAAGTGGTAGCATGAACACTGAAGCTTTCTTT.

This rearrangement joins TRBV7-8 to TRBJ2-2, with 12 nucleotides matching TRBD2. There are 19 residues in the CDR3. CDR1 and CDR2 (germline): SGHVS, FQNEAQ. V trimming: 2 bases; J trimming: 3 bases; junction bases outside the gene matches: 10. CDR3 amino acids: CASSLLPTSGSVDTGELFF. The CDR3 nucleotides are TGTGCCAGCAGCTTACTCCCGACTAGCGGGAGCGTCGACACCGGGGAGCTGTTTTTT.

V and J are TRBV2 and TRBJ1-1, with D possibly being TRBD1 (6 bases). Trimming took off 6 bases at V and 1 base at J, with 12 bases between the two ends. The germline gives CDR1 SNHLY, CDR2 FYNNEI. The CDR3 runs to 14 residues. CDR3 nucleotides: TGTGCCAGCAGCCTGGGGGGGCGGAACACTGAAGCTTTCTTT. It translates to CASSLGGRNTEAFF.

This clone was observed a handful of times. The chain's CDR3 is CASSPLGARVNTEAFF. CDR3 sequence (DNA): TGTGCCAGCTCACCACTGGGGGCGCGGGTAAACACTGAAGCTTTCTTT. The V and J genes are TRBV18 and TRBJ1-1; D is possibly TRBD1 (6 bases). Trimming stripped 1 base from V and 2 bases from J, with 14 bases between. The CDR3 runs 16 residues. Germline CDR1 reads KGHSH; CDR2 reads LQKENI.

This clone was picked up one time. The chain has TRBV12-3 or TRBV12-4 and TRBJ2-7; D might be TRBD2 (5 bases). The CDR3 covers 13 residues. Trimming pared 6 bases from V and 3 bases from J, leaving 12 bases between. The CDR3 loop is CASSRGRGYEQYF. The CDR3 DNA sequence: TGTGCCAGCAGCCGAGGGCGAGGCTACGAGCAGTACTTC.

The DNA for the CDR3 is TGTGCCAGCAGCCAAACGACAGCCTATAATTCACCCCTCCACTTT. Amino acids: CASSQTTAYNSPLHF. This chain links TRBV14 with TRBJ1-6; perhaps TRBD1 as D (5 bases). Germline V gene sequence: CDR1 SGHDN, CDR2 FVKESK. This CDR3 contains 15 residues. V was trimmed by 2 bases and J by 2 bases, leaving 7 bases between them.

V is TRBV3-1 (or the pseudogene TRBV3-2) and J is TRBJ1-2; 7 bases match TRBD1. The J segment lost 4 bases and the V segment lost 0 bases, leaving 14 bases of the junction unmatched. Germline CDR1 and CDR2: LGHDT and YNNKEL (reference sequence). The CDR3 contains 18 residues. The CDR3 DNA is TGTGCCAGCAGCCAAGATTGGACAGGTCGTAGGGCGGTCTATGGCTACACCTTC. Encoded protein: CASSQDWTGRRAVYGYTF.

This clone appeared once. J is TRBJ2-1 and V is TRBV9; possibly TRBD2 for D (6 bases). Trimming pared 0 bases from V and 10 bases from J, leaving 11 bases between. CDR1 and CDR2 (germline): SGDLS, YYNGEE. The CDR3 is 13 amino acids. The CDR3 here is CASSVDMGGEQFF. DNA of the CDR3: TGTGCCAGCAGCGTAGATATGGGAGGCGAGCAGTTCTTC.

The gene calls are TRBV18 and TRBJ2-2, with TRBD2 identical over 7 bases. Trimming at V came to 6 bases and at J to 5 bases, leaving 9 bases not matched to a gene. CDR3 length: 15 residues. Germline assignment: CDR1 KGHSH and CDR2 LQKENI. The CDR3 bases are TGTGCCAGCTCGGGTCCGGGACTACGAACCGGGGAGCTGTTTTTT. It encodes CASSGPGLRTGELFF. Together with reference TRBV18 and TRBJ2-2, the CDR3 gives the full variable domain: NAGVMQNPRHLVRRRGQEARLRCSPMKGHSHVYWYRQLPEEGLKFMVYLQKENIIDESGMPKERFSAEFPKEGPSILRIQQVVRGDSAAYFCASSGPGLRTGELFFGEGSRLTVL.

CDR3 nucleotide sequence: TGTGCCAGCAGGAAGGGGTTGGGAACTAATGAAAAACTGTTTTTT. It translates to CASRKGLGTNEKLFF. The rearrangement joins TRBV2 to TRBJ1-4, with D perhaps matching TRBD1 (5 bases). This CDR3 is built from 15 residues. V lost 6 bases and J lost 1, with 12 bases in between. Germline CDR1 is SNHLY and CDR2 is FYNNEI.

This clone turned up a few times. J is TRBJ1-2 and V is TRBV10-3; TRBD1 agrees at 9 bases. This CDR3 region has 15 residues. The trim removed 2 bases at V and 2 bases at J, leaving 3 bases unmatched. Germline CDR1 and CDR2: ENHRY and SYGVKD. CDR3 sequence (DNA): TGTGCCATCAGTGAGGGTGGGACAGGGAACTATGGCTACACCTTC. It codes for CAISEGGTGNYGYTF.

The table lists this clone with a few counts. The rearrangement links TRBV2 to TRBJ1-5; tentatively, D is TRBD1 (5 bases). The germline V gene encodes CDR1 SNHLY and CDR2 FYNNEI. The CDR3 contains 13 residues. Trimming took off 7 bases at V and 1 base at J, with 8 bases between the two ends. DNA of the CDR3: TGTGCCAGCAAACAGGCCAGCAATCAGCCCCAGCATTTT. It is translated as CASKQASNQPQHF.

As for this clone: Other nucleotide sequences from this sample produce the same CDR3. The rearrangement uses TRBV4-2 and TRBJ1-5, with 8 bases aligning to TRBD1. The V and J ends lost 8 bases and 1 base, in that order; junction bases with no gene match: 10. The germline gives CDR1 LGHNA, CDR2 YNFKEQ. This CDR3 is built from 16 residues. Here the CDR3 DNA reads TGTGCCAGCGGTCTGGACAGGGATGGGAGCAATCAGCCCCAGCATTTT. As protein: CASGLDRDGSNQPQHF.

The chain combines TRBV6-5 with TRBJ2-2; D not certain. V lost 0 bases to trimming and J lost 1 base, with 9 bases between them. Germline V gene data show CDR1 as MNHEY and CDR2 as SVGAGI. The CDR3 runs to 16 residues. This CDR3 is CASSYSNPGNTGELFF. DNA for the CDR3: TGTGCCAGCAGTTACTCGAACCCGGGGAACACCGGGGAGCTGTTTTTT.

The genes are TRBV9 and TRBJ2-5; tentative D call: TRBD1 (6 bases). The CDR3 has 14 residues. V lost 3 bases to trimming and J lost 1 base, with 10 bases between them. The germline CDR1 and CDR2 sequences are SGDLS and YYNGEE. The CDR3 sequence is CASSAGQRQETQYF. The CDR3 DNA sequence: TGTGCCAGCAGCGCCGGACAGCGCCAAGAGACCCAGTACTTC.